Listed here is a single T cell receptor (beta chain). Its antigen is not identified. Positively selected for CCR7, the CD45RO-negative cells used as naive CD8 cells excluded terminally differentiated effector memory CD45RA+ cells. The donors, all of them Caucasian adults, lived in Nashville, Tennessee. The data originate from a study of shared clonotypes between healthy human individuals. Study outcomes and limitations: Clonotypes that were shared across a few donors made up roughly 5% of naive CD4 clonotypes.

Assay execution took place at the deep level. TCRdb keeps only in-frame clones here, not all; method: immunoSEQ multiplex PCR. This table holds some 2,000,000 clones, about 95% found once. The CDR3 loop spans 16 amino acids. V shed 3 bases, J shed 2 bases, and the junction held 3 bases outside the gene matches. CDR1 LNHNV and CDR2 YYDKDF come from the germline V gene (reference sequence). This receptor was identified in a man younger than 30 in good health. The rearrangement links TRBV15 to TRBJ2-5, with 13 bases that match TRBD2. Material for sequencing was naive CD8+ T cells sorted from blood. The CDR3 DNA is TGTGCCACCAGCAGGAGGACTAGCGGGAGTCAAGAGACCCAGTACTTC. Translation: CATSRRTSGSQETQYF.